This T cell receptor (beta chain) was found in a study of human T cells and chemical hapten exposure. Study context: Donors were sensitized with 2% DPC on the upper inner arm. The scalp of each patient received a weekly diphenylcyclopropenone dose for the full roughly 24-week study.

Germline CDR1 DFQATT, CDR2 SNEGSKA (reference sequence). This CDR3 has 14 amino acids. V was shortened by 0 bases and J by 3 bases, with 11 bases between the two germline ends. Described time point: patch test 1, 2 weeks after DPC sensitization. The treatment: therapeutic diphenylcyclopropenone sensitization with weekly scalp DPC. Each donor was an alopecia patient between 18 and 70 years of age who qualified for DPC. The study used a library that attached unique molecular identifiers to individual cDNA molecules. Via MiXCR, TCRdb re-called the RACE reads, giving one row per CDR3 protein. The table lists about 340,000 distinct CDR3 sequences, approximately 6.3% of them singletons, with about 8% in the top ten.

The source is a woman aged 18-29 years with alopecia areata. Some clones in this sample may be carry-over from other donors' samples. This specimen was whole blood, taken in connection with sensitization to the hapten diphenylcyclopropenone (DPC). The chain uses TRBV20-1 and TRBJ1-1; possibly TRBD1 for D (5 bases). CDR3 protein: CSARDSAGDTEAFF. The CDR3 nucleotides are TGCAGTGCTAGAGATTCGGCGGGGGACACTGAAGCTTTCTTT.